Listed below are T cell receptor beta chains from one sample, sequenced in a study of T cell responses to AZD1222 COVID-19 vaccine. Clones were sequenced by immunoSEQ multiplex PCR, and TCRdb holds only the in-frame ones, with some missing. The sample consists of approximately 68,000 clones, approximately 90% of them appearing once. The source material was peripheral blood, sampled 28 days after the second dose of the MenACWY control vaccine. The receptors derive from an adult who received the MenACWY meningococcal vaccine as a control. CDR3s include the opening cysteine and the closing phenylalanine or tryptophan. Each record gives: J gene, clone size, V gene, D gene, CDR3 DNA, CDR3 protein. The D gene is left open where the match is weak. Size values are once, few and many counts, or a class for expanded clones, and some rows have none.

>TRBJ1-6|few|TRBV4-1|NA
TGCGCCAGCAGCCAAGAGGGGACCCGTGGTTCACCCCTCCACTTT
CASSQEGTRGSPLHF
>TRBJ1-3|NA|TRBV2|NA
TGTGCCAGCAGGGGAGAGGGAAACACCATATATTTT
CASRGEGNTIYF
>TRBJ2-1|medium-sized|TRBV10-1|NA
TGCGCCAGCAGTGAGTTGGAATACAATGAGCAGTTCTTC
CASSELEYNEQFF
>TRBJ1-1|NA|TRBV9|NA
TGTGCCAGCAGCGTAGTCCCAGGAGCCAACACTGAAGCTTTCTTT
CASSVVPGANTEAFF
>TRBJ2-2|once|TRBV4-2|NA
TGTGCCAGCAGCCAAGGGGGGGCGACCGGGGAGCTGTTTTTT
CASSQGGATGELFF
>TRBJ2-1|NA|TRBV4-3|NA
TGCGCCAGCAGCCAAGAATTAAGGCGCCACAATGAGCAGTTCTTC
CASSQELRRHNEQFF
>TRBJ2-3|NA|TRBV5-1|TRBD2
TGCGCCAGCAGCTTGGCCCTTAGCGGGAGCACAGATACGCAGTATTTT
CASSLALSGSTDTQYF
>TRBJ1-2|NA|TRBV9|NA
TGTGCCAGCAGCGTAGGGGGACACCTTACTAACTATGGCTACACCTTC
CASSVGGHLTNYGYTF
>TRBJ1-2|once|TRBV28|TRBD1
TGTGCCAGCAGTTTATACCCGGGACAGCAAAACTATGGCTACACCTTC
CASSLYPGQQNYGYTF
>TRBJ1-2|NA|TRBV28|NA
TGTGCCAGCAGTACCGACAGGAATGGCTACACCTTC
CASSTDRNGYTF
>TRBJ2-7|NA|TRBV7-9|NA
TGTGCCAGCAGCTTAGTACTTTGGGGGTCGCAAAGGTCCTACGAGCAGTACTTC
CASSLVLWGSQRSYEQYF
>TRBJ1-4|once|TRBV28|TRBD1
TGTGCCAGCAGTTTAGGGGGACAGGGGGCTAAAAAACTGTTTTTT
CASSLGGQGAKKLFF
>TRBJ2-3|NA|TRBV5-1|TRBD1
TGCGCCAGCAGCTTGGGGACAGGGGAGGGAGATACGCAGTATTTT
CASSLGTGEGDTQYF
>TRBJ1-3|NA|TRBV5-5|NA
TGTGCCAGCAGCTTGACGGACGACTCTGGAAACACCATATATTTT
CASSLTDDSGNTIYF
>TRBJ2-7|NA|TRBV6-2/TRBV6-3|TRBD2
TGTGCCAGCAGTTACAAACCGGGACAGCTAGCGGGAGGGGGCTACGAGCAGTACTTC
CASSYKPGQLAGGGYEQYF
>TRBJ2-7|NA|TRBV24-1|NA
TGTGCCACCAGTGATTGGCGAGGTAACTACGAGCAGTACTTC
CATSDWRGNYEQYF
>TRBJ1-5|NA|TRBV5-4|NA
TGTGCCAGCAGCGTTACAGGGATCGATAATCAGCCCCAGCATTTT
CASSVTGIDNQPQHF
>TRBJ2-4|NA|TRBV7-3|NA
TGTGCCAGCAGTGGGGCGGGGCTGGGAAACATTCAGTACTTC
CASSGAGLGNIQYF
>TRBJ2-1|once|TRBV7-2|NA
TGTGCCAGCAGCTTAGGGGGACAAACCTACAATGAGCAGTTCTTC
CASSLGGQTYNEQFF
>TRBJ2-3|NA|TRBV27|TRBD2
TGTGCCAGCAGGGGACTAGCGGGGGGAGGCACAGATACGCAGTATTTT
CASRGLAGGGTDTQYF
>TRBJ1-4|once|TRBV15|NA
TGTGCCACCAGCGGTTGGGGGGGAACTAATGAAAAACTGTTTTTT
CATSGWGGTNEKLFF
>TRBJ1-6|NA|TRBV2|NA
TGTGCCAGCAGGGCAACCGGGACGGAGCACAATTCACCCCTCCACTTT
CASRATGTEHNSPLHF
>TRBJ1-2|NA|TRBV7-2|NA
TGTGCCAGCAGCTCCGCTCCAGTTAACTATGGCTACACCTTC
CASSSAPVNYGYTF
>TRBJ1-1|NA|TRBV5-1|NA
TGCGCCAGCAGCTTGGACCAGGGGACTGAAGCTTTCTTT
CASSLDQGTEAFF
>TRBJ2-4|NA|TRBV28|NA
TGTGCCAGTTTCTCTGGGTGGAACATTCAGTACTTC
CASFSGWNIQYF
>TRBJ2-3|NA|TRBV18|NA
TGTGCCAGCTCACCGACTAGGGCGGGGAACACAGATACGCAGTATTTT
CASSPTRAGNTDTQYF
>TRBJ1-1|NA|TRBV7-9|NA
TGTGCCAGCAGCGCCTTTTCCGGGGGTCCGACTGAAGCTTTCTTT
CASSAFSGGPTEAFF
>TRBJ2-5|NA|TRBV7-2|NA
TGTGCCAGCAGCTTGAGCCTTCAAGAGACCCAGTACTTC
CASSLSLQETQYF
>TRBJ2-3|NA|TRBV14|NA
TGTGCCAGTACCGGACAGCCCACAGATACGCAGTATTTT
CASTGQPTDTQYF
>TRBJ2-5|NA|TRBV4-3|TRBD1
TGCGCCAGCAGCCAGGGACAGGGCCCCCAAGAGACCCAGTACTTC
CASSQGQGPQETQYF
>TRBJ1-2|NA|TRBV6-1|NA
TGTGCCAGCAGTGACCGTAACTATGGCTACACCTTC
CASSDRNYGYTF
>TRBJ1-2|NA|TRBV5-1|NA
TGCGCCAGCAGCTTGGTGGTGGACTATGGCTACACCTTC
CASSLVVDYGYTF
>TRBJ2-2|NA|TRBV5-1|TRBD2
TGCGCCAGCAGCTTGAGATCTAGCGGGGGGCCGAACACCGGGGAGCTGTTTTTT
CASSLRSSGGPNTGELFF
>TRBJ1-4|NA|TRBV19|NA
TGTGCCAGTAGTACAATGGGGCAGAAAAATGAAAAACTGTTTTTT
CASSTMGQKNEKLFF
>TRBJ2-7|NA|TRBV3-1/TRBV3-2|TRBD2
TGTGCCAGCAGCCAAGGGGAGGGCGAGCAGTACTTC
CASSQGEGEQYF
>TRBJ2-5|NA|TRBV7-2|NA
TGTGCCAGCAGCTTAGGGGTACACCCCCAAGAGACCCAGTACTTC
CASSLGVHPQETQYF
>TRBJ2-7|NA|TRBV19|NA
TGTGCCAGTAGTAGGGGTGCTAGAACCAACGAGCAGTACTTC
CASSRGARTNEQYF
>TRBJ2-7|NA|TRBV5-1|TRBD1
TGCGCCAGCAGCCCGGGACAGGGGGGCGAGCAGTACTTC
CASSPGQGGEQYF
>TRBJ2-6|NA|TRBV19|NA
TGTGCCAGTAGTCCTCAGGCAGGTCTGGGGGCCAACGTCCTGACTTTC
CASSPQAGLGANVLTF
>TRBJ2-3|NA|TRBV30|NA
TGTGCCTGGAGGGAAGGGCCAACCACAGATACGCAGTATTTT
CAWREGPTTDTQYF
>TRBJ2-3|NA|TRBV5-1|NA
TGCGCCAGCAGCCCCCGTTGGGGGGGGGCAACAGATACGCAGTATTTT
CASSPRWGGATDTQYF
>TRBJ2-3|NA|TRBV7-2|TRBD2
TGTGCCAGCAGCTTAGGGGCTAGCGGGAGGGCGGTGAATACGCAGTATTTT
CASSLGASGRAVNTQYF
>TRBJ2-1|NA|TRBV6-1|NA
TGTGCCAGCAGTGAAGCACAGGGCTCGAGTGAGCAGTTCTTC
CASSEAQGSSEQFF
>TRBJ2-2|once|TRBV5-1|NA
TGCGCCAGCAGCTTCGGGGACGTGAACACCGGGGAGCTGTTTTTT
CASSFGDVNTGELFF
>TRBJ2-5|NA|TRBV7-2|NA
TGTGCCAGCAGCTACGGACATTCTAAGGGGGAGACCCAGTACTTC
CASSYGHSKGETQYF
>TRBJ2-1|NA|TRBV3-1/TRBV3-2|TRBD2
TGTGCCAGCACCCCGTGGGGAGAGCGGGGGGACAATGAGCAGTTCTTC
CASTPWGERGDNEQFF